The present entry profiles one TCR beta chain with its context. Antigen: not known. The data belong to a study of CD8+ T cells in alopecia areata. Extracted RNA was reverse transcribed, and the resulting cDNA served as sequencing template. Profiling relied on immunoSEQ multiplex PCR, and the TCRdb table lists in-frame clones only, not all of them. The table records about 180,000 clones, 50% to 75% of them present only once. Study-wide results and caveats: Scalp samples also contribute reads from the resident alphabeta T cells found in normal skin. The study found higher clonality in lesional than normal scalp, especially in alopecia totalis/universalis.

The germline V and J ends were trimmed by 4 bases and 2 bases, with 12 bases remaining between them. Germline V gives CDR1 SGHVS, CDR2 FQNEAQ. The CDR3 runs 14 residues. The sample here was CD4+ T cells sorted from blood, taken at week 0. The source of this sequence is a human donor with alopecia areata. This chain uses TRBV7-8 with TRBJ2-7, with D perhaps TRBD2 (5 bases). CDR3 nucleotides: TGTGCCAGCAGCTCGACGGGGATGGCCTACGAGCAGTACTTC. It specifies CASSSTGMAYEQYF.